This is a list of T cell receptor beta chains from one sample in a study of blood T cell repertoires in COVID-19. Assay used: immunoSEQ multiplex PCR; TCRdb lists only in-frame clones, some missing. The sample holds roughly 90,000 clones, 80% seen once. The specimen sequenced was peripheral blood. The receptors stem from a human donor in a cohort sampled during active COVID-19. CDR3s include the opening cysteine and the closing phenylalanine or tryptophan.

V gene: TRBV28; J gene: TRBJ1-4; CDR3 protein: CASSYRATNEKLFF
V gene: TRBV3-1/TRBV3-2; J gene: TRBJ1-4; CDR3 protein: CASSQDREKLFF
V gene: TRBV28; J gene: TRBJ1-2; CDR3 protein: CASSLDRSNYGYTF
V gene: TRBV28; J gene: TRBJ2-7; CDR3 protein: CASSLESYEQYF
V gene: TRBV10-2; J gene: TRBJ2-1; CDR3 protein: CASSGGLAGRDEQFF
V gene: TRBV5-4; J gene: TRBJ2-3; CDR3 protein: CASSLYPRADTQYF
V gene: TRBV2; J gene: TRBJ2-7; CDR3 protein: CASSSGTGFYEQYF
V gene: TRBV7-6; J gene: TRBJ1-1; CDR3 protein: CASSLDRGGTEAFF
V gene: TRBV6-1; J gene: TRBJ1-3; CDR3 protein: CASSEARTAGNTIYF
V gene: TRBV29-1; J gene: TRBJ2-5; CDR3 protein: CSVETQYQETQYF
V gene: TRBV5-8; J gene: TRBJ1-6; CDR3 protein: CASSFGQAGSPLHF
V gene: TRBV7-2; J gene: TRBJ2-1; CDR3 protein: CASSLGAVNEQFF
V gene: TRBV27; J gene: TRBJ2-3; CDR3 protein: CASKTGRTGVPDTQYF
V gene: TRBV28; J gene: TRBJ1-5; CDR3 protein: CASSETVYSNQPQHF
V gene: TRBV28; J gene: TRBJ2-4; CDR3 protein: CASSLKKVSGGGRNIQYF
V gene: TRBV10-2; J gene: TRBJ1-6; CDR3 protein: CASSESGNNSPLHF
V gene: TRBV24-1; J gene: TRBJ2-5; CDR3 protein: CATSDVETQYF
V gene: TRBV2; J gene: TRBJ1-6; CDR3 protein: CASSEGGDPPLHF
V gene: TRBV19; J gene: TRBJ1-5; CDR3 protein: CASSTGLWSNQPQHF
V gene: TRBV18; J gene: TRBJ2-5; CDR3 protein: CASSPPAQETQYF
V gene: TRBV28; J gene: TRBJ1-2; CDR3 protein: CASSPTGPGYTF
V gene: TRBV6-5; J gene: TRBJ2-7; CDR3 protein: CASSYDRGSYEQYF
V gene: TRBV10-3; J gene: TRBJ1-6; CDR3 protein: CATSRGEVSPLHF
V gene: TRBV11-3; J gene: TRBJ2-2; CDR3 protein: CASRSTGTGELFF
V gene: TRBV12-3/TRBV12-4; J gene: TRBJ2-1; CDR3 protein: CASPTSSYNEQFF
V gene: TRBV23-1; J gene: TRBJ2-1; CDR3 protein: CASSRLTGCPYNEQFF
V gene: TRBV11-3; J gene: TRBJ2-7; CDR3 protein: CASSLGGAGYEQYF